The text below deals with one T cell receptor beta chain. No cognate antigen has been identified for it. No base quality values were provided; no much bigger clone lies one nucleotide off. Its CDR3 holds 13 amino acids, cysteine through phenylalanine. This entry keeps only the CDR3 DNA: 39 bases, framed from base 1. V sheds 1 base and J sheds 3 bases, leaving 6 bases between their ends. The germline V gene encodes CDR1 MGHRA and CDR2 YSYEKL. TCRbeta CDR3 regions were amplified from genomic DNA by means of the immunoSEQ Assay, a bias-controlled multiplex PCR. Per the source publication's procedure: Nucleated cell counts per sample were estimated from amplification of reference gene primers within the assay. To quantify the absolute abundance of each unique TCRbeta CDR3 rearrangement, sequence reads were collapsed and filtered. For each sample, productive Simpson clonality was calculated by taking the square root of Simpson's diversity index across productive rearrangements. The clones in this table, taken by TCRdb from immuneACCESS, are in-frame only. Not every clone is retained; where verified, under half of the shortfall comes from an unresolved V gene, and the cause of the rest is unknown. V and J calls and clone size are as listed in that table; D and trimming were resolved from the DNA. A total of around 230,000 clones appear in this sample, over 85% of them only once. Around 4% of the sample is held by the ten biggest clonotypes.

This sample was included in a study of blood T cell repertoires in COVID-19 (dated by TCRdb to 2020 to 2021). Regarding the research as a whole: Samples covering the acute and convalescent phases of COVID-19 were provided by collaborators in the United States, Italy and Spain. Samples were obtained from the ongoing ImmuneRACE study (first 160 participants) and from over a thousand subjects provided by 6 global collaborators. HLA class I and class II types, where available, came from metadata supplied by the sample provider rather than from assay-based typing. Subjects who had been exposed to COVID-19, were actively infected with it, or had recovered from it provided the deeply sampled blood TCRbeta repertoires that made up the dataset. A de-identified subject ID, COVID-19 status, age in years and sex were almost always included in the sample metadata. The repertoires were released in a freely available public database meant as a resource for research on the immune response to SARS-CoV-2. The prospective study material was composed of cDNA or gDNA derived from T cells, B-cell-depleted T cells, or PBMCs. The full study reports these points: Clinical and demographic metadata were provided uncurated, with the amount varying by source and participant.

Enrolling through a virtual design, the prospective study's participants ranged in age from roughly 18 to 89 years and lived across about two dozen United States geographic areas. In the prospective study, participants were assigned to cohorts based on the clinical history participants reported in a screening survey and a study questionnaire. In the prospective study, whole blood, serum and a nasopharyngeal or oropharyngeal swab were collected from each participant by mobile phlebotomists. Additional blood draws and questionnaires over an approximately 2-month period could optionally be provided by prospective study participants. Before DNA extraction, blood samples from the prospective study were shipped at room temperature or frozen.

The rearranged chain carries TRBV4-1 and TRBJ1-2; the D gene identity is not certain. Sequenced material: PBMCs or T cells enriched from blood (not recorded which). The TCR originated in a woman younger than 45 with acute COVID-19. At the DNA level, the sequence is TGCGCCAGCAGCCAAGGTACAGACTATGGCTACACCTTC. It translates to CASSQGTDYGYTF.